This record concerns one TCR beta chain sequence. Its specificity is not known. Germline V gene data show CDR1 as SGHTA and CDR2 as FQGNSA. V gave up 1 base and J gave up 9 bases; unmatched junction bases: 2. The CDR3 runs 13 residues. This sample is part of a study of OX40 agonist ivuxolimab in advanced cancers. The wider study: Prior therapy, whether anti-PD-1, anti-PD-L1 or anti-CTLA-4, was allowed, and roughly 40% had some.

Overall study findings and caveats: Dosing at 0.1 to 3.0 mg/kg was accompanied by clonal expansion of CD4+ and CD8+ blood T cells by week 6. Fewer expanded clones were found on average in CD4+ than in CD8+ T cells.

Using immunoSEQ multiplex PCR, the repertoire was profiled, and TCRdb retains in-frame clones only, with some absent. The repertoire includes around 18,000 clones, roughly four fifths of them detected once, and about an eighth sits in the top ten. The sample here was CD4+ or CD8+ T cells sorted from blood, taken in a trial of the OX40 agonist ivuxolimab. The TCR comes from an adult with an advanced solid tumor such as melanoma, head and neck, liver or kidney cancer. V is TRBV7-2 and J is TRBJ2-1; 8 bases align to TRBD2. The DNA of the CDR3 is TGTGCCAGCAGCTTAGGGACTAGCACTGAGCAGTTCTTC. Translated: CASSLGTSTEQFF. Combining the CDR3 with reference TRBV7-2 and TRBJ2-1 gives the whole variable domain GAGVSQSPSNKVTEKGKDVELRCDPISGHTALYWYRQSLGQGLEFLIYFQGNSAPDKSGLPSDRFSAERTGGSVSTLTIQRTQQEDSAVYLCASSLGTSTEQFFGPGTRLTVL.